This T cell receptor (beta chain) was sequenced for a study of cytomegalovirus exposure and HLA in healthy donors. The donors were healthy bone marrow donors. Germline lookup yields CDR1 MNHNS and CDR2 SASEGT. V dropped 3 bases and J dropped 4 bases, with 11 bases sitting between them. The CDR3 consists of 14 residues. Study observations and caveats: One variant, a missense change in DCLRE1C, was linked in a later analysis to TCR beta V- and J-gene trimming. Most CMV-associated TCR beta chains were later found to appear HLA-restricted.

The PCR ran on 60 Vbeta and 13 Jbeta primers. Clones were read by immunoSEQ multiplex PCR, and TCRdb kept only the in-frame ones, dropping some. This sample has some 200,000 clones, with 70% to 80% found just once. Turning to this clone: Its antigen is unidentified.

The clonotype comes from a woman in her thirties in good health and CMV-seronegative. Sequencing was done on a sample of PBMCs. This chain links TRBV6-1 with TRBJ2-3; D possibly corresponds to TRBD1 (6 bases). The CDR3 protein is CASSEGAQADTQYF. CDR3 DNA sequence: TGTGCCAGCAGTGAGGGGGCCCAGGCAGATACGCAGTATTTT.